The TCR beta chain described here comes from a study of Ad26.COV2.S vaccination and SARS-CoV-2 variants. The germline CDR1 and CDR2 sequences are SGHRS and YFSETQ. The length of the CDR3 is 15 residues. V was pared by 0 bases and J by 5 bases, with 4 bases of the junction left unmatched. Treatment: about 20 received Ad26.COV2.S at low or high dose, single or two shots; five or six received placebo; per-sample allocation not given. The investigators took samples on day 63 after the first vaccine or placebo injection. The method was immunoSEQ multiplex PCR; TCRdb's version includes in-frame clones alone and lacks a portion of them. This table has more than 350,000 clones, around 90% appearing once.

The sequence was collected from a person between 18 and 65 years old who received the Ad26.COV2.S COVID-19 vaccine or a placebo. The chain joins TRBV5-1 to TRBJ2-7, with 11 bases lining up with TRBD2. The material was peripheral blood, obtained in a trial of Ad26.COV2.S vaccine versus placebo. This chain's CDR3 is CASSLVSGRVDEQYF. The CDR3 DNA reads as TGCGCCAGCAGCTTGGTTAGCGGGAGGGTCGACGAGCAGTACTTC.